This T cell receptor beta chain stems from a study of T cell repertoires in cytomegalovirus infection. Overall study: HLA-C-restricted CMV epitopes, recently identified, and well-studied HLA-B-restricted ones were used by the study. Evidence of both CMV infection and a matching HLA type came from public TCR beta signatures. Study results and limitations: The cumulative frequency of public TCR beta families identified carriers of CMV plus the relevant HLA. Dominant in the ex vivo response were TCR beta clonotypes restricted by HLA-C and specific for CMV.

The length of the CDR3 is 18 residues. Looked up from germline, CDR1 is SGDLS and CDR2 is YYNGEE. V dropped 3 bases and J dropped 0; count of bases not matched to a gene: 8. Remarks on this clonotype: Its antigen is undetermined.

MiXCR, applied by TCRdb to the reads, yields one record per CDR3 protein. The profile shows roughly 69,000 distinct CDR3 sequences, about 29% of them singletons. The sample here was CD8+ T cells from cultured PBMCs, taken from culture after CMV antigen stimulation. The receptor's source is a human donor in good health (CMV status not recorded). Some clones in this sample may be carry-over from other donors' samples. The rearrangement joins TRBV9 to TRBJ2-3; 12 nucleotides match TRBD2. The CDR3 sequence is CASSAGLAGLFSTDTQYF. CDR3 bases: TGTGCCAGCAGCGCCGGACTAGCGGGACTGTTTAGCACAGATACGCAGTATTTT.